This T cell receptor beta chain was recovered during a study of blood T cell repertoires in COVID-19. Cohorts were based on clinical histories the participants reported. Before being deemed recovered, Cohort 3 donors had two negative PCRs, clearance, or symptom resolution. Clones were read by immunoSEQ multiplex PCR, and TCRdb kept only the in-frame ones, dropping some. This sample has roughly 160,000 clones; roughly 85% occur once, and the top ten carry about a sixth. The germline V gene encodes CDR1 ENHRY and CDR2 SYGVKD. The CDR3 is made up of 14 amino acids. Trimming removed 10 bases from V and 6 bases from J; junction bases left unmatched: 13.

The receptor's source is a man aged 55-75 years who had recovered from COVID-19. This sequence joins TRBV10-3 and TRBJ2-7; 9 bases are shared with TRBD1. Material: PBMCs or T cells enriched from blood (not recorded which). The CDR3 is CATEPGQGVVEQYF. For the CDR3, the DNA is TGTGCCACCGAACCGGGACAGGGCGTGGTCGAGCAGTACTTC.